This TCR beta chain stems from a study of T cells after yellow fever vaccination. Whole-study context: For low cell numbers, libraries were made with SMART-Seq v4 Ultra Low Input. Study-wide findings and caveats: Post-booster repertoires contained most primary-vaccination clones again (roughly 97% CD4, around 88% CD8). Shared CD4/CD8 clonotypes were a small share, likely from convergent recombination. Peaking on day 5 versus 15, the secondary response was faster but weaker.

There are 16 residues in the CDR3. V lost 7 bases, J lost 5 bases, and 11 bases stayed unmatched. This clonotype was seen many times. What it recognizes is unknown. TCRdb re-called the 5' RACE reads through MiXCR, storing one row per CDR3 protein. Of 320,000 or so distinct CDR3 sequences listed, 8.1% are singletons. This chain links TRBV12-3 or TRBV12-4 with TRBJ2-3; 11 positions match TRBD2. The receptor comes from a man between 18 and 35 years old who received the YFV17D yellow fever vaccine. Here the sequenced sample was PBMCs, taken roughly 46 days after the first yellow fever vaccination. This CDR3 reads CASTDFSGGAIDTQYF. The CDR3 bases are TGTGCCAGCACCGACTTTAGCGGGGGGGCGATAGATACGCAGTATTTT.